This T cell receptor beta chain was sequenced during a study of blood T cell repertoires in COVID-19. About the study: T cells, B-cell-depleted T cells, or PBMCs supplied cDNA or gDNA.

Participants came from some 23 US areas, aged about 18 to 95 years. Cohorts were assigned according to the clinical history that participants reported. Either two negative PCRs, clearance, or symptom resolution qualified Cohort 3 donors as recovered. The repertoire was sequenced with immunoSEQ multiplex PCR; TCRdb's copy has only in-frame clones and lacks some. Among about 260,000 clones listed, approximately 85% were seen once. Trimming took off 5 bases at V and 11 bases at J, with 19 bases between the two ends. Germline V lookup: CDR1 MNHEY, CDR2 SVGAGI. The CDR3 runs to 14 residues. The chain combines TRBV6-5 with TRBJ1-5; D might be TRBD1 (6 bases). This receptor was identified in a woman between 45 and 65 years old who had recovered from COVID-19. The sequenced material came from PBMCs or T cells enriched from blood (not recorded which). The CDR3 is CASSRWDIETAQHF. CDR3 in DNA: TGTGCCAGCAGTAGATGGGACATCGAAACAGCCCAGCATTTT.